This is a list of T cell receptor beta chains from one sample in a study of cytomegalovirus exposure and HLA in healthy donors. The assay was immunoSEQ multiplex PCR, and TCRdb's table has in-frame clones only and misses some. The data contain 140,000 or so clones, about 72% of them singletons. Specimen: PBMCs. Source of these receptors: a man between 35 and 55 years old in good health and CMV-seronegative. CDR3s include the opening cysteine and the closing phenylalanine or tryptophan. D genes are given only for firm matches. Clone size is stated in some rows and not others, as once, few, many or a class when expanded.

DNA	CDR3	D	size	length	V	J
TGTGCCAGCAGGAAAGGCGGGAGTGAGACCCAGTACTTC	CASRKGGSETQYF	TRBD2	.	13	TRBV28	TRBJ2-5
TGTGCCAGCAGCGATCTAGCGGGGGGAGGTCAAGAGACCCAGTACTTC	CASSDLAGGGQETQYF	TRBD2	.	16	TRBV5-4	TRBJ2-5
TGTGCCAGTAGGCACCCATGGCTAGCGGGAAGTCACGGGGAGCTGTTTTTT	CASRHPWLAGSHGELFF	TRBD2	.	17	TRBV19	TRBJ2-2
TGCGCCAGCAAGCGGGACACCTATCTAGGTACGCAGTATTTT	CASKRDTYLGTQYF	.	few	14	TRBV5-1	TRBJ2-3
TGTGCCAGCAGCTTGGCGGGAAATGAGCAGTTCTTC	CASSLAGNEQFF	.	.	12	TRBV5-5	TRBJ2-1
TGCGCCAGCAGCTTGCGTCTAGCGGGGGATGGAGAGACCCAGTACTTC	CASSLRLAGDGETQYF	TRBD2	few	16	TRBV5-1	TRBJ2-5
TGTGCCAGTAGTAACAGGGGGAGCAATCAGCCCCAGCATTTT	CASSNRGSNQPQHF	TRBD1	.	14	TRBV19	TRBJ1-5
TGCGCCAGCAGCCAAGAAGTGACTAGCGGGAGGTCGGGAGAGCAGTACTTC	CASSQEVTSGRSGEQYF	TRBD2	.	17	TRBV4-3	TRBJ2-7
TGCGCCAGCAGCTTGGCCCTGGTCCGCGTTAACTATGGCTACACCTTC	CASSLALVRVNYGYTF	.	.	16	TRBV5-1	TRBJ1-2
TGTGCCAGCAGCAAGACAGGGACAGGGAGGGATTCACCCCTCCACTTT	CASSKTGTGRDSPLHF	TRBD1	.	16	TRBV13	TRBJ1-6
TGCAGCGTTTCTAAACAGGACACTGAAGCTTTCTTT	CSVSKQDTEAFF	.	.	12	TRBV29-1	TRBJ1-1
TGTGCCACAGGAAGAAGCACAGATACGCAGTATTTT	CATGRSTDTQYF	.	.	12	TRBV7-2	TRBJ2-3
TGTGCCACCAGCAAATCTAGCGGGACGTCCTACAATGAGCAGTTCTTC	CATSKSSGTSYNEQFF	TRBD2	.	16	TRBV15	TRBJ2-1
TGCGCCAGCAGCCAGGTGAGCACTGAAGCTTTCTTT	CASSQVSTEAFF	.	.	12	TRBV4-1	TRBJ1-1
TGTGCCAGCAGTGGGCCGGGACAGGGCTATGGCTACACCTTC	CASSGPGQGYGYTF	TRBD1	few	14	TRBV2	TRBJ1-2
TGCGCCAGCAGCTTTTCTAGCGGGGGTACGTACAATGAGCAGTTCTTC	CASSFSSGGTYNEQFF	TRBD2	.	16	TRBV5-1	TRBJ2-1
TGTGCCAGCAGTCCGGGGGGGGCGGAGACCCAGTACTTC	CASSPGGAETQYF	TRBD2	few	13	TRBV28	TRBJ2-5
TGTGCCAGCAGCATCGCTGAAGACAGGAGGAACACTGAAGCTTTCTTT	CASSIAEDRRNTEAFF	.	.	16	TRBV9	TRBJ1-1
TGTGCCAGCAGTTTGGGCTGGACAGGGGGGGAGCTGTTTTTT	CASSLGWTGGELFF	TRBD1	.	14	TRBV27	TRBJ2-2